This TCR beta chain was recovered during a study of Tregs in tolerant kidney transplant recipients. Study-level background: Recipients received nonmyeloablative bone marrow transplants from related graft donors, with transient mixed chimerism. Study-wide results and limits: Activated donor B cell expansion appeared to reveal the most relevant donor-specific TCRbeta repertoire. In tolerant patients, donor-specific Tregs outgrew total Tregs, suggesting antigen-driven expansion.

Produced via immunoSEQ multiplex PCR; TCRdb's table is partial and in-frame only. The profile shows about 69,000 clones, 85% to 90% of them singletons. Thawed PBMCs were FACS-sorted into unstimulated CD4+CD25+CD127- regulatory T cells, CD4+CD25- non-regulatory cells, CD4 and CD8 cells. Of note for this clone: The antigen remains unidentified.

The sample here was CD4+ T cells from blood, taken before the transplant. The sequence was collected from a human donor who received a combined kidney and bone marrow transplant.

The CDR3 region is CASTPSAGGPEWETQYF. The CDR3 nucleotides are TGTGCCAGCACCCCCTCGGCGGGAGGGCCCGAATGGGAGACCCAGTACTTC. This chain connects TRBV9 to TRBJ2-5, with TRBD2 identical over 9 bases. Germline V gene sequence: CDR1 SGDLS, CDR2 YYNGEE. This CDR3 has 17 residues. The J segment lost 5 bases and the V segment lost 6 bases, leaving 17 bases of the junction unmatched.